Shown below are 22 T cell receptor beta chains from a single sample sequenced in a study of a mutant IDH1 vaccine in newly diagnosed glioma. TCRdb's copy holds only in-frame clones and misses some; the assay was immunoSEQ multiplex PCR. The sample records about 32,000 clones, roughly 80% being singletons. The antigens these receptors bind are not known. As for time point: week 35, safety follow-up. Each vaccine dose was 300 ug of mutant IDH1 20-mer peptide, with topical imiquimod. The input for sequencing was PBMCs, taken from a glioma patient whose treatment included an IDH1 peptide vaccine. These receptors came from a woman aged 25 to 39 with glioma. Some clones in this sample may be carry-over from other donors' samples.

This chain uses TRBV15 with TRBJ1-2; unclear D gene. The CDR3 extends over 14 amino acids. Germline-derived CDR1 and CDR2 are LNHNV and YYDKDF (reference sequence). V gave up 5 bases and J gave up 6 bases, with 16 bases separating them. CDR3 in DNA: TGTGCCACCAGCCTTAACAGTATGGGTCATGGCTACACCTTC. Its translation: CATSLNSMGHGYTF.

J is TRBJ2-7 and V is TRBV27; possibly TRBD1 for D (5 bases). The CDR3 has 15 amino acids. The germline V gene encodes CDR1 MNHEY and CDR2 SMNVEV (reference sequence). Between the trimmed V and J ends, which lost 3 bases and 4 bases, there was a span of 16 bases. CDR3 coding DNA: TGTGCCAGCAGTTTCTCCGGGCTCCCAGGGTACGAGCAGTACTTC. Protein: CASSFSGLPGYEQYF.

The chain employs TRBV9 and TRBJ2-7, with D possibly being TRBD1 (5 bases). The CDR3 length is 12 residues. In germline, CDR1 is SGDLS, CDR2 YYNGEE. The V gene lost 4 bases and the J gene lost 7 bases, with 12 bases spanning the gap. The CDR3 coding sequence is TGTGCCAGCAGCCCCGGACACCGAGAGCAGTACTTC. Protein product: CASSPGHREQYF.

This clone is termed medium-sized. Additional DNA sequences in this sample encode the identical CDR3. V and J are TRBV7-2 and TRBJ2-7; D uncertain. The CDR3 contains 14 residues. Germline CDR1 SGHTA, CDR2 FQGNSA. The V end was cut by 5 bases, the J end by 0 bases, with 11 bases between. The CDR3 DNA reads as TGTGCCAGCAGCCTTGGATTAAGCTCCTACGAGCAGTACTTC. It translates to CASSLGLSSYEQYF.

This clone was detected a few times. The chain has TRBV29-1 and TRBJ1-4; the D gene is possibly TRBD1 (6 bases). The CDR3 is made up of 13 amino acids. CDR1 SQVTM and CDR2 ANQGSEA come from the germline V gene. V was trimmed by 6 bases and J by 5 bases, leaving 13 bases between them. The CDR3 is CSVWGQENEKLFF. The CDR3 coding sequence is TGCAGCGTGTGGGGGCAGGAAAATGAAAAACTGTTTTTT.

The CDR3 DNA reads TGTGCCAGCAGCTTGACAGTAAAAGCTTTCTTT. Protein product: CASSLTVKAFF. The V and J genes are TRBV7-2 and TRBJ1-1, with D maybe TRBD1 (5 bases). This CDR3 is built from 11 residues. V was cut by 3 bases and J by 9 bases, with 8 bases left in between. Germline CDR1 SGHTA, CDR2 FQGNSA.

V is TRBV19 and J is TRBJ2-1; tentative D call: TRBD1 (5 bases). Trimming left V 4 bases short and J 6 bases short, with 19 bases between. Germline loops: CDR1 LNHDA, CDR2 SQIVND (reference sequence). The CDR3 runs to 16 residues. As DNA, the CDR3 is TGTGCCAGTAGTACCCTAAGGGGTAACTTGGTCAATGAGCAGTTCTTC. It specifies CASSTLRGNLVNEQFF.

As for this clone: At one end the junction does not follow the germline gene, possibly because of a read error. V and J are TRBV7-7 and TRBJ2-7; the D is unclear. CDR3 length: 13 amino acids. Germline V gives CDR1 SSHAT, CDR2 FNYEAQ (reference sequence). DNA of the CDR3: TGTGCTAGCAGCTTAAGTGGGTCCTACGAGCAGTACTTC. Its protein is CASSLSGSYEQYF.

The J gene is TRBJ2-5, the V gene TRBV5-6; 11 nucleotides align to TRBD2. The germline CDR1 and CDR2 sequences are SGHDT and YYEEEE. The CDR3 loop spans 15 amino acids. With V trimmed by 6 bases and J by 0 bases, 4 bases remained unmatched. CDR3 amino acids: CASTPGLADQETQYF. The DNA of the CDR3 is TGTGCCAGCACCCCGGGACTAGCGGACCAAGAGACCCAGTACTTC.

V and J are TRBV6-5 and TRBJ2-5; D might be TRBD2 (5 bases). This CDR3 spans 15 amino acids. Germline CDR1 and CDR2: MNHEY and SVGAGI. V was clipped by 0 bases and J by 6 bases, with 14 bases between them. The DNA for the CDR3 is TGTGCCAGCAGTTACTCGAACCCTAGCCGACAGACCCAGTACTTC. This sequence encodes CASSYSNPSRQTQYF.

This chain connects TRBV19 to TRBJ2-1; 11 bases are a match to TRBD2. This CDR3 is built from 15 residues. V shed 6 bases and J 4 bases; nucleotides not matched to a gene: 5. The germline CDR1 and CDR2 sequences are LNHDA and SQIVND (reference sequence). The CDR3 spells CASSTTSGDYNEQFF. CDR3 nucleotide sequence: TGTGCCAGTAGCACGACTAGCGGGGATTACAATGAGCAGTTCTTC. Full variable domain (missing parts from reference TRBV19 and TRBJ2-1): DGGITQSPKYLFRKEGQNVTLSCEQNLNHDAMYWYRQDPGQGLRLIYYSQIVNDFQKGDIAEGYSVSREKKESFPLTVTSAQKNPTAFYLCASSTTSGDYNEQFFGPGTRLTVL.

This sequence joins TRBV6-5 and TRBJ2-1, with a weak D call TRBD2 (5 bases). The CDR3 extends over 15 amino acids. The ends were cut back, 0 bases at V and 7 bases at J, with 13 bases in the middle. Germline CDR1 reads MNHEY; CDR2 reads SVGAGI. The CDR3 sequence: CASSYSAATGNEQFF. CDR3 sequence (DNA): TGTGCCAGCAGTTACTCGGCGGCCACGGGGAATGAGCAGTTCTTC.

By frequency in the sample, this clone is medium-sized. The J gene is TRBJ1-1, the V gene TRBV2, with D unclear. Trimming removed 3 bases at V and 3 bases at J, with 8 bases between. Germline lookup yields CDR1 SNHLY and CDR2 FYNNEI. This CDR3 region has 13 residues. The CDR3 loop reads CASSEVQHTEAFF. As DNA, the CDR3 is TGTGCCAGCAGTGAGGTTCAGCACACTGAAGCTTTCTTT.

The V call is TRBV29-1, the J call TRBJ2-4; possible D gene TRBD1, 7 bases. Deletions cut 7 bases from V and 0 bases from J, with 28 bases between. Germline CDR1 reads SQVTM; CDR2 reads ANQGSEA. The CDR3 has 19 residues. The CDR3 sequence: CSARGEARALSLAKNIQYF. DNA for the CDR3: TGCAGCGCCAGGGGGGAGGCTCGGGCCCTTTCCTTAGCCAAAAACATTCAGTACTTC.

This rearrangement joins TRBV19 to TRBJ2-7; 9 bases are a match to TRBD1. The germline gives CDR1 LNHDA, CDR2 SQIVND (reference sequence). The CDR3 is 15 amino acids. The V gene end was trimmed by 5 bases and the J gene end by 5 bases; junction bases not matched to a gene: 10. For the CDR3, the DNA is TGTGCCAGTAGTCAGACCGGGACAGGGTTAGACGAGCAGTACTTC. Translated, it gives CASSQTGTGLDEQYF. The full variable domain, with the rest looked up from reference TRBV19 and TRBJ2-7, is DGGITQSPKYLFRKEGQNVTLSCEQNLNHDAMYWYRQDPGQGLRLIYYSQIVNDFQKGDIAEGYSVSREKKESFPLTVTSAQKNPTAFYLCASSQTGTGLDEQYFGPGTRLTVT.

This chain links TRBV11-2 with TRBJ2-7; 9 bases are shared with TRBD2. The CDR3 is 15 amino acids. The V gene end was trimmed by 1 base and the J gene end by 2 bases; junction bases not matched to a gene: 3. Per the germline V gene, CDR1 is SGHAT and CDR2 is FQNNGV. This CDR3 is CASSLVAGAPYEQYF. DNA for the CDR3: TGTGCCAGCAGCTTAGTAGCGGGAGCCCCCTACGAGCAGTACTTC. Looking up the rest from reference TRBV11-2 and TRBJ2-7 gives the full variable domain: EAGVAQSPRYKIIEKRQSVAFWCNPISGHATLYWYQQILGQGPKLLIQFQNNGVVDDSQLPKDRFSAERLKGVDSTLKIQPAKLEDSAVYLCASSLVAGAPYEQYFGPGTRLTVT.

The chain carries TRBV10-1 and TRBJ1-5; D is unclear. CDR3 length: 12 residues. Looked up from germline, CDR1 is WNHNN and CDR2 is SYGVQD (reference sequence). V was clipped by 5 bases and J by 3 bases, with 5 bases between them. CDR3 region: CASSPSNQPQHF. CDR3 coding DNA: TGCGCCAGCAGTCCCTCCAATCAGCCCCAGCATTTT.

Only a few counts were recorded for this clone. The V gene is TRBV19, the J gene TRBJ1-1, with D unclear. There are 13 residues in the CDR3. V was pared by 5 bases and J by 0 bases, with 7 bases between. Germline assignment: CDR1 LNHDA and CDR2 SQIVND (reference sequence). CDR3 nucleotides: TGTGCCAGTAGTGCCACATTGAACACTGAAGCTTTCTTT. This sequence encodes CASSATLNTEAFF.

The count of this clone is one. The rearrangement joins TRBV5-4 to TRBJ2-3; D perhaps matches TRBD2 (6 bases). This CDR3 is 13 amino acids long. Per the germline V gene, CDR1 is SGHNT and CDR2 is YYREEE (reference sequence). V lost 2 bases, J lost 9 bases, and 13 bases lay in between. The CDR3, as DNA: TGTGCCAGCAGCTTTAGCTCTAGCGACACGCAGTATTTT. Its translation: CASSFSSSDTQYF.

V is TRBV7-2 and J is TRBJ2-2; tentative D call: TRBD2 (6 bases). Per germline, CDR1 SGHTA and CDR2 FQGNSA. Deletions cut 5 bases from V and 0 bases from J, with 16 bases between. The CDR3 has 17 residues. The CDR3 here is CASSAPRDFANTGELFF. In DNA, the CDR3 is TGTGCCAGCAGCGCCCCGAGGGACTTCGCGAACACCGGGGAGCTGTTTTTT.

This rearrangement joins TRBV5-1 to TRBJ2-1, with D perhaps matching TRBD1 (6 bases). The length of the CDR3 is 15 residues. Looked up from germline, CDR1 is SGHRS and CDR2 is YFSETQ. V dropped 0 bases and J dropped 0 bases, with 7 bases sitting between them. The CDR3 loop reads CASSLGGGSYNEQFF. CDR3 DNA sequence: TGCGCCAGCAGCTTGGGAGGGGGCTCCTACAATGAGCAGTTCTTC. Filled out from reference TRBV5-1 and TRBJ2-1, the complete variable domain reads KAGVTQTPRYLIKTRGQQVTLSCSPISGHRSVSWYQQTPGQGLQFLFEYFSETQRNKGNFPGRFSGRQFSNSRSEMNVSTLELGDSALYLCASSLGGGSYNEQFFGPGTRLTVL.

This clone came up a few times. The rearrangement uses TRBV29-1 and TRBJ1-1; D remains unclear. The germline V and J ends were trimmed by 0 bases and 5 bases, with 10 bases remaining between them. In germline, CDR1 is SQVTM, CDR2 ANQGSEA. The CDR3 totals 13 residues. The CDR3, as DNA: TGCAGCGTTGAAGAGCCCGCGGAAACTGAAGCTTTCTTT. Its translation is CSVEEPAETEAFF.